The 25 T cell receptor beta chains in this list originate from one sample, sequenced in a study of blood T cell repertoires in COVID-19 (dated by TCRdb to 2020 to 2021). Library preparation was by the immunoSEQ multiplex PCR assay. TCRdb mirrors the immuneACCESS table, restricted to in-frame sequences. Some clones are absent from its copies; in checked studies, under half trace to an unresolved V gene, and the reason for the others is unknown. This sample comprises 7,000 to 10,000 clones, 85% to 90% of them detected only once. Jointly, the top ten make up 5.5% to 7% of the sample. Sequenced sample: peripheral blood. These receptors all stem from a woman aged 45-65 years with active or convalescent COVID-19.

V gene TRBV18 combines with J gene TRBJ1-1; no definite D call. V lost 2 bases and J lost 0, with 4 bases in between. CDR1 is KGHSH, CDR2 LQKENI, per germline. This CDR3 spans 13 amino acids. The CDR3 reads CASSPDLNTEAFF. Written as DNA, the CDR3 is TGTGCCAGCTCACCAGACTTGAACACTGAAGCTTTCTTT.

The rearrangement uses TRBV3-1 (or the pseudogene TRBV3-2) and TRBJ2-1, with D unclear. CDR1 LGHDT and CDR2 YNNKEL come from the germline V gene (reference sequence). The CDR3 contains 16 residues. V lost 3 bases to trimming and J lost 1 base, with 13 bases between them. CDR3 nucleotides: TGTGCCAGCAGCCATCTTGGCGGCATGTCCTACAATGAGCAGTTCTTC. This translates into CASSHLGGMSYNEQFF.

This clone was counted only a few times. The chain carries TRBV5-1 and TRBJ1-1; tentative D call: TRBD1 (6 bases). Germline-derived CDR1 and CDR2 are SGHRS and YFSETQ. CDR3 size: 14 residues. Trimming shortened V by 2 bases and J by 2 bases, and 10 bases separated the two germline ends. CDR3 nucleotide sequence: TGCGCCAGCAGCTTCGGACAGAGCAACACTGAAGCTTTCTTT. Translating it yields CASSFGQSNTEAFF. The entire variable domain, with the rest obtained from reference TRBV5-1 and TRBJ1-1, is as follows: KAGVTQTPRYLIKTRGQQVTLSCSPISGHRSVSWYQQTPGQGLQFLFEYFSETQRNKGNFPGRFSGRQFSNSRSEMNVSTLELGDSALYLCASSFGQSNTEAFFGQGTRLTVV.

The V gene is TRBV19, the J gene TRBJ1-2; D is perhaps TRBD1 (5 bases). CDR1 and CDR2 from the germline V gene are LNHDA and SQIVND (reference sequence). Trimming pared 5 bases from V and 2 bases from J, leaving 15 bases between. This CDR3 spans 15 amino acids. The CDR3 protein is CASSFQDKGNYGYTF. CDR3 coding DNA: TGTGCCAGTAGTTTCCAGGACAAGGGAAACTATGGCTACACCTTC.

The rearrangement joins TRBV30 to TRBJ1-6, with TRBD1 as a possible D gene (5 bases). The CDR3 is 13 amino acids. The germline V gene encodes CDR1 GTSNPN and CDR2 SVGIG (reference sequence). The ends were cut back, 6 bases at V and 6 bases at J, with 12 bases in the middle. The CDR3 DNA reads TGTGCCTGTATTGAAGGGGTTAATTCACCCCTCCACTTT. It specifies CACIEGVNSPLHF. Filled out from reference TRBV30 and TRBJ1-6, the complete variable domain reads SQTIHQWPATLVQPVGSPLSLECTVEGTSNPNLYWYRQAAGRGLQLLFYSVGIGQISSEVPQNLSASRPQDRQFILSSKKLLLSDSGFYLCACIEGVNSPLHFGNGTRLTVT.

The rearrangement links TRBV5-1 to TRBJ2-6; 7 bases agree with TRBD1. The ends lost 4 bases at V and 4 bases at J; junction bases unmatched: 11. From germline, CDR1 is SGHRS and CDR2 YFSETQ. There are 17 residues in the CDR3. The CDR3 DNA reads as TGCGCCAGCAGCGGAGGACAGGCGCCTGGGGGGGCCAACGTCCTGACTTTC. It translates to CASSGGQAPGGANVLTF.

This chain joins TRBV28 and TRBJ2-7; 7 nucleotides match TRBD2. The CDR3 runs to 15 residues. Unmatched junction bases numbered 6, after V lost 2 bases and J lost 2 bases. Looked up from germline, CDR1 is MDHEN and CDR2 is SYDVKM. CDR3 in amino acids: CASSLAGGWAYEQYF. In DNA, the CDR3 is TGTGCCAGCAGTTTAGCCGGGGGGTGGGCCTACGAGCAGTACTTC.

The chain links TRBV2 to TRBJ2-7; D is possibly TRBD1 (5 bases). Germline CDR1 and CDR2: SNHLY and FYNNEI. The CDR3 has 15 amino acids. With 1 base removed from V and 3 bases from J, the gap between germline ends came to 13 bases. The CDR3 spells CASSEEVGALYEQYF. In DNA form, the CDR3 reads TGTGCCAGCAGTGAAGAAGTTGGGGCTCTCTACGAGCAGTACTTC.

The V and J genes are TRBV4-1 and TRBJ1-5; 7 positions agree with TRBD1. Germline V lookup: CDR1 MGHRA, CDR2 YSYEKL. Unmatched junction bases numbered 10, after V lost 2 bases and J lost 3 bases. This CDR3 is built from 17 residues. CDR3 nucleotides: TGCGCCAGCAGCCAACCAACCGGGACAGCTCTCAATCAGCCCCAGCATTTT. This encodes CASSQPTGTALNQPQHF.

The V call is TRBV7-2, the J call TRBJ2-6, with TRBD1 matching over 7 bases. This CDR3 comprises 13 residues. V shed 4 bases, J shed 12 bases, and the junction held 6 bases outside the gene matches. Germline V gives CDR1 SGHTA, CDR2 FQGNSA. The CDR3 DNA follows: TGTGCCAGCAGCTCCCAGGGGGAAGGCGTCCTGACTTTC. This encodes CASSSQGEGVLTF.

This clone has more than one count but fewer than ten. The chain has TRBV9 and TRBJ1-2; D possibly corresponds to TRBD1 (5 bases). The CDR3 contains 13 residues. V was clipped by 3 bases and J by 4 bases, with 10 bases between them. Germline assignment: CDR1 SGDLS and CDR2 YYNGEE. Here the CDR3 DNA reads TGTGCCAGCAGCGGGGGGGATAGCTATGGCTACACCTTC. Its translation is CASSGGDSYGYTF.

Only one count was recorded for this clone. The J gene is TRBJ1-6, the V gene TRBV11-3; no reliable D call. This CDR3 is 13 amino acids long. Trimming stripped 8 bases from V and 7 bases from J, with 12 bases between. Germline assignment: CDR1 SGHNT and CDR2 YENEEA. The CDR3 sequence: CASRRYGNSPLHF. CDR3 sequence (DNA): TGTGCCAGCCGACGCTACGGGAATTCACCCCTCCACTTT.

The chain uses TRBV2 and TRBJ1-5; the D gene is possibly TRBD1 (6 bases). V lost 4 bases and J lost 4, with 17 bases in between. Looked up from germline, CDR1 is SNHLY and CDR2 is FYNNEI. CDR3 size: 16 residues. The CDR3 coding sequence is TGTGCCAGCAGTGTGGGGACATGGAGGTCAAATCAGCCCCAGCATTTT. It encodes CASSVGTWRSNQPQHF.

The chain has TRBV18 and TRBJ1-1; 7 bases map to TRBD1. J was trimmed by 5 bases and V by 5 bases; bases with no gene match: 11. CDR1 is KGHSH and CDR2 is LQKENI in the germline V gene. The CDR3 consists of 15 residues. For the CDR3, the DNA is TGTGCCAGCTCAGATAAGGGACAGAGGTTTACTGAAGCTTTCTTT. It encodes CASSDKGQRFTEAFF.

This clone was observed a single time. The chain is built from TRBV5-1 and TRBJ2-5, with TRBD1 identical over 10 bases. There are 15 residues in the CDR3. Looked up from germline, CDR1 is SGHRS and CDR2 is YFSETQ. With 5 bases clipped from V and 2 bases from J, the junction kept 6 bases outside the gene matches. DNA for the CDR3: TGCGCCAGCAGGCCCGGGACAGGGGCTCAAGAGACCCAGTACTTC. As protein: CASRPGTGAQETQYF.

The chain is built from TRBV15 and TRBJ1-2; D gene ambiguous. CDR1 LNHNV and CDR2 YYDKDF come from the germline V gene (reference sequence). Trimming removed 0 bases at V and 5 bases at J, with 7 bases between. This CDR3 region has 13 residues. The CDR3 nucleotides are TGTGCCACCAGCAGAGACGACAAGTATGGCTACACCTTC. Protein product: CATSRDDKYGYTF. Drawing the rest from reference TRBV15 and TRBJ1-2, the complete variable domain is DAMVIQNPRYQVTQFGKPVTLSCSQTLNHNVMYWYQQKSSQAPKLLFHYYDKDFNNEADTPDNFQSRRPNTSFCFLDIRSPGLGDTAMYLCATSRDDKYGYTFGSGTRLTVV.

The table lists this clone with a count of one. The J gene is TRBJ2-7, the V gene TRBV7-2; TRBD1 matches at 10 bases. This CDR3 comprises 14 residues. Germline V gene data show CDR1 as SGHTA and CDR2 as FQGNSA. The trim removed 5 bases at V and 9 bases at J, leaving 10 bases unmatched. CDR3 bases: TGTGCCAGCAGCCCCTGGGACAGGGGAAGGAGGCAGTACTTC. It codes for CASSPWDRGRRQYF. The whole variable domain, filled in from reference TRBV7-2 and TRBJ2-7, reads GAGVSQSPSNKVTEKGKDVELRCDPISGHTALYWYRQSLGQGLEFLIYFQGNSAPDKSGLPSDRFSAERTGGSVSTLTIQRTQQEDSAVYLCASSPWDRGRRQYFGPGTRLTVT.

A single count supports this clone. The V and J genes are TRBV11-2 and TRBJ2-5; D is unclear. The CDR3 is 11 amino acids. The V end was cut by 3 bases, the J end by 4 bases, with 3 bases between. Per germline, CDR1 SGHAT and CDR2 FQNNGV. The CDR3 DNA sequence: TGTGCCAGCAGCTTTAGAGAGACCCAGTACTTC. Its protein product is CASSFRETQYF.

Here the CDR3 reads CASSNGQGARSYNEQFF. The CDR3 nucleotides are TGTGCCAGCAGCAATGGCCAGGGGGCGCGATCCTACAATGAGCAGTTCTTC. The chain uses TRBV5-8 and TRBJ2-1, with 8 bases matching TRBD1. The CDR3 runs to 17 residues. Germline loops: CDR1 SGHTS, CDR2 YDEGEE. V shed 4 bases, J shed 1 base, and the junction held 10 bases outside the gene matches. The complete variable domain, with remaining parts taken from reference TRBV5-8 and TRBJ2-1, reads EAGVTQSPTHLIKTRGQQATLRCSPISGHTSVYWYQQALGLGLQFLLWYDEGEERNRGNFPPRFSGRQFPNYSSELNVNALELEDSALYLCASSNGQGARSYNEQFFGPGTRLTVL.

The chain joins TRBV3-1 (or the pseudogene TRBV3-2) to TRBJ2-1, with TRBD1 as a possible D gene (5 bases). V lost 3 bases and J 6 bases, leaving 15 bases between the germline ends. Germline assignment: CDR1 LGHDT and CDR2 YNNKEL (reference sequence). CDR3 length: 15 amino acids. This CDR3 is CASSHSDTRPNEQFF. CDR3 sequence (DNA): TGTGCCAGCAGCCATTCGGACACGCGCCCCAATGAGCAGTTCTTC.

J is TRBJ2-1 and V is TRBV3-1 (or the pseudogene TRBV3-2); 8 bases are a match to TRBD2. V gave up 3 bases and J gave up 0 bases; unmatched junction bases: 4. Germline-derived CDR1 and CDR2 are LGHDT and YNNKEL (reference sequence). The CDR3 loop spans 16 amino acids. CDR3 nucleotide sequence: TGTGCCAGCAGCCACTTCACTAGCGGCTCCTACAATGAGCAGTTCTTC. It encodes CASSHFTSGSYNEQFF.

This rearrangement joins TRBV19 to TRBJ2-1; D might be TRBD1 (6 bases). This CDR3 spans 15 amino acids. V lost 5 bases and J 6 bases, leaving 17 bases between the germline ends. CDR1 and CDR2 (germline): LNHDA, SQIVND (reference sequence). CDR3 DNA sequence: TGTGCCAGTAGTGGGTCCGGACCAGGGGTCAATGAGCAGTTCTTC. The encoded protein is CASSGSGPGVNEQFF.

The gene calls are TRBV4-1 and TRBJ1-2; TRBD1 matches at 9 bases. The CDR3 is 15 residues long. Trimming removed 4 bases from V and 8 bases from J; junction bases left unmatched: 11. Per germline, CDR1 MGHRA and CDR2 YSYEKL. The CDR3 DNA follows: TGCGCCAGCAGCCCCGCGGACCGGGACAGGGTGGGCTACACCTTC. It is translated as CASSPADRDRVGYTF.

In DNA, the CDR3 is TGTGCCAGCAGCCGGGACAGATTGGGTAACTATGGCTACACCTTC. Its translation: CASSRDRLGNYGYTF. The chain couples TRBV6-5 to TRBJ1-2; 7 nucleotides match TRBD1. V gave up 6 bases and J gave up 1 base; unmatched junction bases: 8. CDR3 size: 15 residues. Per the germline V gene, CDR1 is MNHEY and CDR2 is SVGAGI.

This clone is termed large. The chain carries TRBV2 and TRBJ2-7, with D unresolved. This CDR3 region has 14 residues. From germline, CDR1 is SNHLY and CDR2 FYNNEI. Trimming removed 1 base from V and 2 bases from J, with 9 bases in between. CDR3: CASSEGGHPYEQYF. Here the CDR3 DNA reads TGTGCCAGCAGTGAAGGCGGTCACCCCTACGAGCAGTACTTC.